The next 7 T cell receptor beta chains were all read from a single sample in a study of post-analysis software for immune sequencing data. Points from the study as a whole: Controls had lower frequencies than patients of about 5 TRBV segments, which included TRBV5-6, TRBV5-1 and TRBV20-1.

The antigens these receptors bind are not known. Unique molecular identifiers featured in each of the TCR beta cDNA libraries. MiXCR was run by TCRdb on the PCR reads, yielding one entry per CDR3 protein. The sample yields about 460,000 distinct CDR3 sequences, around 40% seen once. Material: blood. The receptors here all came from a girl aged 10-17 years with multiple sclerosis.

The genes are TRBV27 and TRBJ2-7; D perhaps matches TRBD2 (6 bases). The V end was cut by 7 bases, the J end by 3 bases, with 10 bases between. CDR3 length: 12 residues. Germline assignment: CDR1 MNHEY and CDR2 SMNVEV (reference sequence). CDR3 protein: CASIWRDYEQYF. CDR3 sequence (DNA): TGTGCCAGCATTTGGCGGGACTACGAGCAGTACTTC.

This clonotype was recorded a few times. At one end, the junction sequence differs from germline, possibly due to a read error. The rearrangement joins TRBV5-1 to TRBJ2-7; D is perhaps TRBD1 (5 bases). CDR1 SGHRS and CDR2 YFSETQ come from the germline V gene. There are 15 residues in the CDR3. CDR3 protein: CASSSRQPGSYEQYF. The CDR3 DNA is TGTGCCAGCAGCTCCCGACAGCCAGGCTCCTACGAGCAGTACTTC.

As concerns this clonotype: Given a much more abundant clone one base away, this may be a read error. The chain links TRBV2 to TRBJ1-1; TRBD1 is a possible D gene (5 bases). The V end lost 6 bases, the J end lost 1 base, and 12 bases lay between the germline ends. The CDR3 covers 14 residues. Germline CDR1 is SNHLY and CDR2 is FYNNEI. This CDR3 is CASREGLWNTEAFF. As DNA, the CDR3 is TGTGCCAGCAGGGAGGGACTCTGGAACACTGAAGCTTTCTTT.

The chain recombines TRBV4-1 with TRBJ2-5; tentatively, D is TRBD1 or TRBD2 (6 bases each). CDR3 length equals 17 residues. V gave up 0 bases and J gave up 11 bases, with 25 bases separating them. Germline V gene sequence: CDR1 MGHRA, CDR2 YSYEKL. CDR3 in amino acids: CASSQEREGGEWNEQYF. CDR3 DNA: TGCGCCAGCAGCCAAGAAAGAGAGGGGGGCGAGTGGAATGAGCAGTACTTC.

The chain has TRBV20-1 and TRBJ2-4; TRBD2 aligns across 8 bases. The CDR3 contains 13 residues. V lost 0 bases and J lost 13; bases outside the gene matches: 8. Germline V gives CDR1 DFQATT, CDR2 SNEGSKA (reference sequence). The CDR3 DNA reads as TGCAGTGCTAGAGATTATAGCGGGGCTGAGCAGTACTTC. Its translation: CSARDYSGAEQYF.

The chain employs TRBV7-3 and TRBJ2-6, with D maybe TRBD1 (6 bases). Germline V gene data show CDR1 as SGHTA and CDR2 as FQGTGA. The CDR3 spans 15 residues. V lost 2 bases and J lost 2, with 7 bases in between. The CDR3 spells CASSLQGPGANVLTF. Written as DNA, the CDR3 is TGTGCCAGCAGCTTACAGGGGCCTGGGGCCAACGTCCTGACTTTC. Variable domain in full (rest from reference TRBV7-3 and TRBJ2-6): GAGVSQTPSNKVTEKGKYVELRCDPISGHTALYWYRQSLGQGPEFLIYFQGTGAADDSGLPNDRFFAVRPEGSVSTLKIQRTERGDSAVYLCASSLQGPGANVLTFGAGSRLTVL.

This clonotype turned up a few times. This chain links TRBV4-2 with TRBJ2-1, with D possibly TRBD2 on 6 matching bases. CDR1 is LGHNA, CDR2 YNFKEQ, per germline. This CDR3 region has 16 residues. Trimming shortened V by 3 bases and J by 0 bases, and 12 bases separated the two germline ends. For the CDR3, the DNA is TGTGCCAGCAGCCATCCGGACTACCTCTCCTACAATGAGCAGTTCTTC. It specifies CASSHPDYLSYNEQFF.